In this sample, the clone carrying this TCR beta chain turned up a few times. The authors' processing: Amplified reference gene primers provided the basis for estimating nucleated cell counts. Sequenced by immunoSEQ multiplex PCR; TCRdb stores in-frame clones only, minus some. Clone size and the V and J calls come from that table; the DNA yielded D and trimming. Of about 88,000 clones listed, around nine tenths are singletons. The data derive from a study of blood T cell repertoires in COVID-19. Overall study: Specimens from acute and convalescent COVID-19 originated in the United States, Italy and Spain. In each case, the material was cDNA or gDNA derived from T cells, B-cell-depleted T cells, or PBMCs.

The V end lost 7 bases, the J end lost 7 bases, and 11 bases lay between the germline ends. This CDR3 spans 12 amino acids. The origin of this receptor is a woman aged 80 or over with acute or convalescent COVID-19. The chain is built from TRBV12-3 or TRBV12-4 and TRBJ1-5; D unresolved. Input material: peripheral blood. In nucleotides, the CDR3 is TGTGCCAGCAAAGAGGGATTACAGCCCCAGCATTTT. This sequence encodes CASKEGLQPQHF.